A single sample gave rise to the 17 T cell receptor beta chains below, sequenced in a study of cytomegalovirus exposure and HLA in healthy donors. The PCR was carried out with 60 Vbeta primers and 13 Jbeta primers. The repertoire was sequenced with immunoSEQ multiplex PCR; TCRdb's copy has only in-frame clones and lacks some. Of roughly 120,000 clones in the sample, about three quarters were seen once. Material for sequencing was PBMCs. The source is a man aged 60 to 69 in good health and CMV-seropositive.

The chain links TRBV6-5 to TRBJ2-7; 8 bases fit TRBD2. Germline CDR1 is MNHEY and CDR2 is SVGAGI. This CDR3 has 14 amino acids. The J segment lost 1 base and the V segment lost 6 bases, leaving 5 bases of the junction unmatched. The CDR3 coding sequence is TGTGCCAGCAGCCGTAGCGGGGCTTCCTACGAGCAGTACTTC. This encodes CASSRSGASYEQYF.

This clone turned up a few times. The rearrangement links TRBV7-6 to TRBJ2-1, with 8 positions matching TRBD1. Per germline, CDR1 SGHVS and CDR2 FNYEAQ. Germline trimming cut 7 bases from V and 6 bases from J; bases unmatched to any gene: 17. This CDR3 comprises 17 residues. The CDR3 sequence is CASTKSWAGGSFNEQFF. The CDR3, as DNA: TGTGCCAGCACCAAATCTTGGGCAGGGGGCTCTTTCAATGAGCAGTTCTTC.

V is TRBV2 and J is TRBJ2-3, with 11 positions matching TRBD2. This CDR3 is 14 amino acids long. The germline V gene has CDR1 SNHLY and CDR2 FYNNEI. With V trimmed by 4 bases and J by 5 bases, 2 bases remained unmatched. The CDR3 DNA reads as TGTGCCAGCAGTGTGACTAGCGGGAAAGATACGCAGTATTTT. As protein: CASSVTSGKDTQYF.

V usage is TRBV18 and J usage is TRBJ1-1, with 7 bases lining up with TRBD1. CDR3 length: 15 residues. Germline CDR1 is KGHSH and CDR2 is LQKENI. Unmatched junction bases numbered 9, after V lost 4 bases and J lost 4 bases. The CDR3: CASSHIRQGGTEAFF. CDR3 sequence (DNA): TGTGCCAGCTCACACATCCGACAGGGTGGCACTGAAGCTTTCTTT.

The gene calls are TRBV29-1 and TRBJ1-2; possibly TRBD1 for D (6 bases). Trimming cost V 0 bases and J 4 bases, with 12 bases left between them. CDR1 and CDR2 (germline): SQVTM, ANQGSEA. The CDR3 length is 14 residues. CDR3 DNA: TGCAGCGTTGAAGAGGACAGAGTGGGCTATGGCTACACCTTC. It translates to CSVEEDRVGYGYTF.

Remarks on this clone: A junction end diverges from the germline sequence, so it may reflect a read error. This rearrangement joins TRBV5-6 to TRBJ1-2; D remains ambiguous. The germline V gene has CDR1 SGHDT and CDR2 YYEEEE. The CDR3 consists of 12 residues. CDR3 DNA: TGTGCCAGCAGCTTACGATGGGCAGCTTCCATCTTC. Its protein is CASSLRWAASIF.

There are a few counts of this clone. This sequence joins TRBV4-2 and TRBJ1-4, with a tentative D call TRBD1 (6 bases). The germline V and J ends were trimmed by 6 bases and 7 bases, with 24 bases remaining between them. The germline CDR1 and CDR2 sequences are LGHNA and YNFKEQ. The CDR3 spans 17 residues. CDR3 DNA sequence: TGTGCCAGCAGTGACCTAGGCCAGGCGGGGGGCGGTGAAAAACTGTTTTTT. Translating it yields CASSDLGQAGGGEKLFF.

There are a few counts of this clone. This chain links TRBV18 with TRBJ2-1; 8 bases are a match to TRBD2. Germline CDR1 is KGHSH and CDR2 is LQKENI. V was pared by 4 bases and J by 9 bases, with 5 bases of the junction left unmatched. The CDR3 runs 13 residues. The CDR3: CASSQVTSGEQFF. The DNA of the CDR3 is TGTGCCAGCTCACAGGTCACTAGCGGTGAGCAGTTCTTC.

J is TRBJ2-4 and V is TRBV2, with 9 bases matching TRBD1. Germline CDR1 and CDR2: SNHLY and FYNNEI. J was trimmed by 15 bases and V by 5 bases; bases with no gene match: 11. The CDR3 is 13 amino acids. CDR3 nucleotide sequence: TGTGCCAGCAGTCCCCGGTCGGGGGGACAGGGGTACTTC. As protein: CASSPRSGGQGYF.

The gene calls are TRBV6-6 and TRBJ2-2; 9 bases fit TRBD1. The germline CDR1 and CDR2 sequences are MNHNY and SVGAGI (reference sequence). Unmatched junction bases numbered 11, after V lost 11 bases and J lost 1 base. This CDR3 is built from 16 residues. Here the CDR3 reads CAGSYRGRRNTGELFF. The CDR3 DNA reads as TGTGCCGGTAGCTACAGGGGGCGCCGGAACACCGGGGAGCTGTTTTTT.

The J gene is TRBJ1-2, the V gene TRBV7-8; D unclear. CDR1 is SGHVS and CDR2 is FQNEAQ in the germline V gene. CDR3 length: 15 residues. Between the trimmed V and J ends, which lost 2 bases and 0 bases, there was a span of 10 bases. The CDR3 loop is CASSLLDTANYGYTF. CDR3 DNA sequence: TGTGCCAGCAGCTTATTAGACACCGCTAACTATGGCTACACCTTC.

The gene calls are TRBV30 and TRBJ1-3; D gene unclear. Trimming shortened V by 1 base and J by 4 bases, and 5 bases separated the two germline ends. The CDR3 runs 12 residues. CDR1 and CDR2 (germline): GTSNPN, SVGIG (reference sequence). In DNA form, the CDR3 reads TGTGCCTGGAGTGGGGCCGGAAACACCATATATTTT. Amino acids: CAWSGAGNTIYF.

This clone has just one count. Other DNA sequences in the sample encode the same CDR3. This rearrangement joins TRBV2 to TRBJ2-7; a possible D gene is TRBD1 (5 bases). The V end was cut by 3 bases, the J end by 3 bases, with 12 bases between. The CDR3 sequence is 14 residues long. In germline, CDR1 is SNHLY, CDR2 FYNNEI. The CDR3 coding sequence is TGTGCCAGCAGTGATCAGGGCTTGGGCTACGAGCAGTACTTC. Its protein is CASSDQGLGYEQYF.

CDR3: CASSPGQEINEKLFF. The CDR3 nucleotides read TGTGCCAGCTCACCCGGACAGGAGATTAATGAAAAACTGTTTTTT. This chain links TRBV18 with TRBJ1-4, with TRBD1 matching 7 bases. The trim removed 3 bases at V and 4 bases at J, leaving 5 bases unmatched. CDR3 length equals 15 residues. The germline gives CDR1 KGHSH, CDR2 LQKENI.

The rearrangement links TRBV11-2 to TRBJ2-4; 7 nucleotides line up with TRBD2. V lost 3 bases to trimming and J lost 7 bases; unmatched junction nucleotides: 6. Germline V gives CDR1 SGHAT, CDR2 FQNNGV. This CDR3 has 14 residues. The CDR3, as DNA: TGTGCCAGCAGCTTGGCGGGGGTAGGGAACATTCAGTACTTC. Translated, it gives CASSLAGVGNIQYF.

The V call is TRBV27, the J call TRBJ1-6, with TRBD1 matching 8 bases. CDR1 is MNHEY, CDR2 SMNVEV, per germline (reference sequence). This CDR3 is built from 17 residues. V dropped 2 bases and J dropped 3; count of bases not matched to a gene: 6. This CDR3 is CASSLGQGAGYNSPLHF. The CDR3 DNA follows: TGTGCCAGCAGTTTAGGCCAGGGGGCAGGCTATAATTCACCCCTCCACTTT.

The rearrangement joins TRBV28 to TRBJ1-1; maybe TRBD1 (5 bases). V was trimmed by 4 bases and J by 7 bases, leaving 13 bases between them. Germline V gene data show CDR1 as MDHEN and CDR2 as SYDVKM. CDR3 length: 13 amino acids. CDR3 sequence (DNA): TGTGCCAGCAGTTCCCCGACAGCAGGTGAAGCTTTCTTT. It yields the protein CASSSPTAGEAFF.